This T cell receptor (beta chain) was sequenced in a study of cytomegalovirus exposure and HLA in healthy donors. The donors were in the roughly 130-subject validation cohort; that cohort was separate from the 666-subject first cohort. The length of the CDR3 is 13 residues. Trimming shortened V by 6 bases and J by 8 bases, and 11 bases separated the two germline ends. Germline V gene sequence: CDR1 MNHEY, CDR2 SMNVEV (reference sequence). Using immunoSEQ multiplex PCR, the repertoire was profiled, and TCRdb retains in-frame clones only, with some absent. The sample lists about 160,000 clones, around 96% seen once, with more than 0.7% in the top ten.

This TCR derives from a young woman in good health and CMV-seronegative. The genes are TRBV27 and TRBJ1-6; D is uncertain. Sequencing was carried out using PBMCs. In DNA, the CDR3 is TGTGCCAGCAGCCAGGAACCTCATTCACCCCTCCACTTT. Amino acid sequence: CASSQEPHSPLHF.